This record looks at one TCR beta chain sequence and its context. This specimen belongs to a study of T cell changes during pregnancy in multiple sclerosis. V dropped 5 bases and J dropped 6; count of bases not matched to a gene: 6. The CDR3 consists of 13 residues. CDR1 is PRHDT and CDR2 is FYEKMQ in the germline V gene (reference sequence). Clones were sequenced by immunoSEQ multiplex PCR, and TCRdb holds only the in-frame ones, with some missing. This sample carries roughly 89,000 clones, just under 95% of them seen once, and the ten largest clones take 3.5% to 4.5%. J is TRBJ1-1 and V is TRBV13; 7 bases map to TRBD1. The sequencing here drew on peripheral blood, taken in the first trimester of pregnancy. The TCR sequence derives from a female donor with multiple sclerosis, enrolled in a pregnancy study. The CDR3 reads CASSTDRVPEAFF. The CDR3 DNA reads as TGTGCCAGCAGCACCGACAGGGTCCCTGAAGCTTTCTTT.